A selection of T cell receptor beta chains follows, all from one sample in a study of CD8 T cells in ankylosing spondylitis. TCRdb processed the 5' RACE reads anew with MiXCR; each CDR3 protein has one entry. The data hold around 250,000 distinct CDR3 sequences, with 30% to 40% observed a single time. The sample was blood, either unsorted or a sorted T cell fraction (not recorded which). These TCRs come from a male donor with ankylosing spondylitis or in good health (not recorded which). CDR3s include the opening cysteine and the closing phenylalanine or tryptophan. A D gene is named only where the DNA matches it firmly. Not all rows give a size; the values are once, few, many and, for expanded clones, a class.

V gene	J gene	D gene	clone size	CDR3 DNA	CDR3 protein
TRBV7-3	TRBJ1-5	.	.	TGTGCCAGCAGCTTAACGGGTTGGGGCAATCAGCCCCAGCATTTT	CASSLTGWGNQPQHF
TRBV7-9	TRBJ2-7	TRBD2	.	TGTGCCAGCAGCCGACGGACTAGCCTGGGCGAGCAGTACTTC	CASSRRTSLGEQYF
TRBV7-9	TRBJ2-1	.	.	TGTGCCAGCAGCTTAGTGCTCTCAGGGCAGTTCTTC	CASSLVLSGQFF
TRBV5-1	TRBJ1-2	.	.	TGCGCCAGCAGCCCCATACCTACGCCGGGAGACGCCTATGGCTACACCTTC	CASSPIPTPGDAYGYTF
TRBV5-1	TRBJ2-2	.	.	TGCGCCAGCAGCCTTGGGGGCCTGACTTCCACCGGGGAGCTGTTTTTT	CASSLGGLTSTGELFF
TRBV27	TRBJ1-5	TRBD1	.	TGTGCCAGCAGTCCACAGACAGGGGCCTCAAATCAGCCCCAGCATTTT	CASSPQTGASNQPQHF
TRBV7-8	TRBJ2-5	.	.	TGTGCCAGCAGCTTAGCAGTAAGGGGGGGATCAGAGACCCAGTACTTC	CASSLAVRGGSETQYF
TRBV27	TRBJ2-4	.	.	TGTGCCAGCAGTGACCAAGCCAAAAACATTCAGTACTTC	CASSDQAKNIQYF
TRBV4-1	TRBJ2-1	TRBD2	.	TGCGCCAGCAGCCAGACGTGGGCGGGGGGCTTCTACAATGAGCAGTTCTTC	CASSQTWAGGFYNEQFF
TRBV20-1	TRBJ1-2	.	.	TGCAGTGCTCCCGGGCCCTACGGGGGCTACACCTTC	CSAPGPYGGYTF
TRBV20-1	TRBJ1-2	TRBD1	.	TGCAGTGCTTCGACAGGGTCTGGCTACACCTTC	CSASTGSGYTF
TRBV12-3/TRBV12-4	TRBJ2-1	.	.	TGTGCCAGCAGTGGCGACAGTTCCTACAATGAGCAGTTCTTC	CASSGDSSYNEQFF
TRBV9	TRBJ1-1	.	few	TGTGCCAGCAGCGTATCCTACGGGGCCACTGAAGCTTTCTTT	CASSVSYGATEAFF
TRBV20-1	TRBJ2-3	.	few	TGCAGTGCGATTGGGACTCCCACCGCCCCAGATACGCAGTATTTT	CSAIGTPTAPDTQYF
TRBV6-6	TRBJ2-5	TRBD1	few	TGTGCCAGCAGAAGGGGACAGGGAGAGACCCAGTACTTC	CASRRGQGETQYF
TRBV12-3/TRBV12-4	TRBJ2-2	.	few	TGTGCCAGCAGCCTCGACTCGAACACCGGGGAGCTGTTTTTT	CASSLDSNTGELFF
TRBV24-1	TRBJ2-1	.	.	TGTGCCACCAGTGATTCCGTTGGGACCTTCGACAATGAGCAGTTCTTC	CATSDSVGTFDNEQFF
TRBV25-1	TRBJ2-1	TRBD2	.	TGTGCCAGCAGCGACCTGGCTAGCGGGGGGCGGAGTCAGTTCTTC	CASSDLASGGRSQFF
TRBV18	TRBJ2-2	.	few	TGTGCCAGCTCACCATCAGGGACCGGGGAGCTGTTTTTT	CASSPSGTGELFF
TRBV7-2	TRBJ2-1	TRBD1	.	TGTGCCAGCAGCTTCTCGGACAGGAGTGAGCAGTTCTTC	CASSFSDRSEQFF
TRBV5-1	TRBJ2-2	.	few	TGCGCCAGCAGCTTGGAGATCGGAGGGGCCGGGGAGCTGTTTTTT	CASSLEIGGAGELFF
TRBV20-1	TRBJ1-5	TRBD1	.	TGCAGTGCTAGAGCCGGGACAGAGACTAATCAGCCCCAGCATTTT	CSARAGTETNQPQHF
TRBV7-8	TRBJ2-7	.	few	TGTGCCAGCAGCTTAGTCAGCCGGACGGATATATACGAGCAGTACTTC	CASSLVSRTDIYEQYF
TRBV7-9	TRBJ2-5	TRBD1	few	TGTGCCAGCAGCGACAGGGGTCGGGAGACCCAGTACTTC	CASSDRGRETQYF
TRBV20-1	TRBJ2-7	.	.	TGCAGTGCTAGAGACCCGCCCGGGGAGCAGTACTTC	CSARDPPGEQYF
TRBV5-1	TRBJ1-2	.	.	TGCGCCAGCAGCTCGGACGGATGGGTTTATGGCTACACCTTC	CASSSDGWVYGYTF
TRBV27	TRBJ2-7	.	.	TGTGCCAGCAGTCCGTCCCTAGGTTCGGAGTACTTC	CASSPSLGSEYF
TRBV29-1	TRBJ2-5	.	once	TGCAGCGTTGGAGGGATGGAGACCCAGTACTTC	CSVGGMETQYF
TRBV6-1	TRBJ2-1	TRBD1	.	TGTGCCAGCAGGGACAGGGGCGGAGGCAATGAGCAGTTCTTC	CASRDRGGGNEQFF
TRBV5-6	TRBJ2-3	.	once	TGTGCCAGCAGCGGAACTAGCAGAGGAGATACGCAGTATTTT	CASSGTSRGDTQYF
TRBV20-1	TRBJ2-7	.	few	TGCAGTGCTAGGGGTGCCTACTACGAGCAGTACTTC	CSARGAYYEQYF
TRBV11-2	TRBJ2-7	.	.	TGTGCCAGCAGCTTAGATCTAGGCAGGATCGAGCAGTACTTC	CASSLDLGRIEQYF
TRBV12-3/TRBV12-4	TRBJ1-6	.	few	TGTGCCAGCAGTATCCCCTGGGCACCCCTCCACTTT	CASSIPWAPLHF
TRBV15	TRBJ2-5	TRBD1	.	TGTGCCACCAGCAGAGGGCAGGGGGTAGAAGAGACCCAGTACTTC	CATSRGQGVEETQYF
TRBV12-3/TRBV12-4	TRBJ2-2	.	.	TGTGCCAGCGACTTTTCCGGGGAGCTGTTTTTT	CASDFSGELFF
TRBV7-6	TRBJ1-1	.	once	TGTGCCAGCAGCCAATTGACCGCGGAGACTGAAGCTTTCTTT	CASSQLTAETEAFF
TRBV29-1	TRBJ2-1	TRBD1	.	TGCAGCGTCAAAGGACAGGTAGCCTACAATGAGCAGTTCTTC	CSVKGQVAYNEQFF
TRBV20-1	TRBJ2-3	TRBD2	.	TGCAGTGCTAGAGATTACGCCAGCGGGGGGGCCACAGATACGCAGTATTTT	CSARDYASGGATDTQYF
TRBV29-1	TRBJ2-3	.	few	TGCAGCGTTGTATCGGTAGATACGCAGTATTTT	CSVVSVDTQYF
TRBV20-1	TRBJ2-1	TRBD2	few	TGCAGTGCCATGACTAGCGGGGGGGCGAATGAGCAGTTCTTC	CSAMTSGGANEQFF
TRBV29-1	TRBJ1-2	.	few	TGCAGCGTTGAGACCAAGAACCTCTATGGCTACACCTTC	CSVETKNLYGYTF
TRBV5-6	TRBJ2-1	.	once	TGTGCCACCACCCCTAACAGGGCAGGGAGCAATGAGCAGTTCTTC	CATTPNRAGSNEQFF
TRBV11-2	TRBJ1-1	.	few	TGTGCCAGCAGTTTAAGGAGGGACGAAGCTTTCTTT	CASSLRRDEAFF
TRBV7-8	TRBJ1-3	.	.	TGTGCCAGCAGCTCCGACAGCTCTGGAAACACCATATATTTT	CASSSDSSGNTIYF
TRBV6-1	TRBJ2-2	.	few	TGTGCCACCAATGGGGGGCCGAACACCGGGGAGCTGTTTTTT	CATNGGPNTGELFF
TRBV15	TRBJ2-6	.	.	TGTGCCACCAGCCCAGTAAGGGGGTCCGGGGCCAACGTCCTGACTTTC	CATSPVRGSGANVLTF
TRBV20-1	TRBJ2-3	TRBD2	.	TGCAGTGCGACCGGCCAGCGGGGGGCCACAGATACGCAGTATTTT	CSATGQRGATDTQYF
TRBV20-1	TRBJ1-5	TRBD1	.	TGCAGTGCTAGAGGGTGGGACAGGGGGCTTGGCAATCAGCCCCAGCATTTT	CSARGWDRGLGNQPQHF
TRBV6-1	TRBJ2-7	.	few	TGTGCCAGCAGGCGCCCGGGAGAATTAGGGGAGCAGTACTTC	CASRRPGELGEQYF
TRBV12-3/TRBV12-4	TRBJ1-5	.	.	TGTGCCAGCAGTCAGGGGAGTGGTATAGACAATCAGCCCCAGCATTTT	CASSQGSGIDNQPQHF
TRBV20-1	TRBJ2-1	.	few	TGCAGTGCTAGAAGAATGGGGGTACACAATGAGCAGTTCTTC	CSARRMGVHNEQFF
TRBV6-2/TRBV6-3	TRBJ2-3	.	.	TGTGCCAGCAGTTACCAAGGGAGCACAGATACGCAGTATTTT	CASSYQGSTDTQYF
TRBV9	TRBJ1-1	.	few	TGTGCCAGCAGCAAACAGGGTTCCCCCGCCGAAGCTTTCTTT	CASSKQGSPAEAFF
TRBV29-1	TRBJ1-1	.	many	TGCAGCGTTGTGGGCCTGGATGCCGGAGCTTTCTTT	CSVVGLDAGAFF
TRBV5-5	TRBJ2-7	.	many	TGTGCCAGCAGCGTTGGCAGGGAAGCGTACGAGCAGTACTTC	CASSVGREAYEQYF
TRBV29-1	TRBJ1-1	TRBD1	few	TGCAGCGTTGCGGCAGGGGGCGAAGCTTTCTTT	CSVAAGGEAFF
TRBV10-3	TRBJ2-1	.	few	TGTGCCATCAGTGAGTCGACTCGAGGGGTCGATGAGCAGTTCTTC	CAISESTRGVDEQFF
TRBV20-1	TRBJ1-1	.	.	TGCAGTGCTAGAGCCGACAGACCGAACACTGAAGCTTTCTTT	CSARADRPNTEAFF
TRBV7-9	TRBJ1-1	.	many	TGTGCCAGCAGCGTTGATGTAACTGAAGCTTTCTTT	CASSVDVTEAFF